This is a list of T cell receptor beta chains from one sample in a study of blood T cell repertoires in COVID-19. Data came from immunoSEQ multiplex PCR; TCRdb stores just in-frame clones and leaves some out. This sample carries 95,000 to 110,000 clones, 90% to 95% of them seen once, and the ten largest clones take around 6%. The sample was peripheral blood. The origin of the receptors is a human donor in a cohort sampled during active COVID-19. Each CDR3 is given with its conserved first and last residue. A D gene is named only where the DNA matches it firmly. Where a row states a size, it is once, few, many or the class of an expanded clone; other rows omit it.

j_call v_call clone_size d_call cdr3_nt cdr3_aa
TRBJ2-7 TRBV4-1 NA NA TGCGCCAGCAGCCAAGATCATACTTGGTATAACGGGCAGTACTTC CASSQDHTWYNGQYF
TRBJ1-4 TRBV24-1 NA NA TGTGCCACCAGTGTCTCGGGGGATGAAAAACTGTTTTTT CATSVSGDEKLFF
TRBJ1-1 TRBV30 NA NA TGTGCCTGGCAGGGGCGGCACATGAACACTGAAGCTTTCTTT CAWQGRHMNTEAFF
TRBJ2-7 TRBV27 NA TRBD1 TGTGCCAGCAGTTCTACAGGGGTAATATACGAGCAGTACTTC CASSSTGVIYEQYF
TRBJ1-2 TRBV28 NA NA TGTGCCAGCAGTTTGTTGCAGGTTCCCTATGGCTACACCTTC CASSLLQVPYGYTF
TRBJ1-2 TRBV18 NA NA TGTGCCAGCTCAGCCTACGGGAGTAACTATGGCTACACCTTC CASSAYGSNYGYTF
TRBJ2-7 TRBV7-2 NA TRBD1 TGTGCCAGCAGCTTAGACGCAGGGGGCATAAGGAACGAGCAGTACTTC CASSLDAGGIRNEQYF
TRBJ2-1 TRBV27 NA TRBD2 TGTGCCAGCAGTTTAACTGGACTAGCGGGCTGGGACAATGAGCAGTTCTTC CASSLTGLAGWDNEQFF
TRBJ2-5 TRBV9 NA TRBD2 TGTGCCAGCAGCCAAGCGGGAGGGGGGAAAGAGACCCAGTACTTC CASSQAGGGKETQYF
TRBJ2-7 TRBV27 NA TRBD2 TGTGCCAGCAGTTTAATAGCGGGGGCCTACGAGCAGTACTTC CASSLIAGAYEQYF
TRBJ1-3 TRBV10-1 NA TRBD1 TGCGCCAGCCCAATCCCGGGACAGGGGCTTAACTCTGGAAACACCATATATTTT CASPIPGQGLNSGNTIYF
TRBJ1-1 TRBV29-1 NA TRBD1 TGCAGCGCTGATACAGGGGAAATGAACACTGAAGCTTTCTTT CSADTGEMNTEAFF
TRBJ2-7 TRBV4-1 once TRBD2 TGCGCCAGCAGCCCAGGGACTATTTACTACGAGCAGTACTTC CASSPGTIYYEQYF
TRBJ2-4 TRBV5-4 NA NA TGTGCCAGCAGCGGCTGGAGTTCAGGGCCCGAAAACATTCAGTACTTC CASSGWSSGPENIQYF
TRBJ2-7 TRBV7-2 NA NA TGTGCCAGCAGCTTAATGGTGGTGGGGGGCGAGCAGTACTTC CASSLMVVGGEQYF